These T cell receptor beta chains were read from a single sample in a study of regulatory T cells in long-lasting Graves disease. TCRdb reanalysed the multiplex PCR reads using MiXCR and keeps one entry per CDR3 protein. This table holds roughly 400,000 distinct CDR3 sequences, around 21% found once. The material was peripheral blood mononuclear cells (PBMCs), obtained when the disease was refractory, from a patient treated with antithyroid drugs. The receptors stem from a female donor with Graves disease. Both conserved end residues are part of each CDR3. A D gene is named only where the DNA matches it firmly. The listing skips clone size in some rows; elsewhere it reads once, few, many or a size class.

V	J	D	size	DNA	CDR3
TRBV11-2	TRBJ1-3	NA	many	TGTGCCAGCAGCCACGCCTCTGGAAACACCATATATTTT	CASSHASGNTIYF
TRBV11-2	TRBJ2-5	NA	few	TGTGCCAGCAGCGACCGTGGGCGGACCCGAGAGACCCAGTACTTC	CASSDRGRTRETQYF
TRBV18	TRBJ1-4	NA	NA	TGTGCCAGCTCACCACCAGGAGGAGGAGAAAAACTGTTTTTT	CASSPPGGGEKLFF
TRBV27	TRBJ2-7	NA	few	TGTGCCAGCAGTTTGTGGGGCGGAGGTCCCGAGCAGTACTTC	CASSLWGGGPEQYF
TRBV20-1	TRBJ1-2	NA	NA	TGCAGTGCTTATGCGAGGGTCAACTATGGCTACACCTTC	CSAYARVNYGYTF
TRBV10-2	TRBJ1-1	TRBD1	NA	TGCGCCAGCAGTGAACAGGGGAGCACTGAAGCTTTCTTT	CASSEQGSTEAFF
TRBV12-3/TRBV12-4	TRBJ2-6	NA	NA	TGTGCCAGCTCTCCCCCAACAGGGTCGGCTGGGGCCAACGTCCTGACTTTC	CASSPPTGSAGANVLTF
TRBV5-5	TRBJ1-6	NA	few	TGTGCCAGCAGCTTGTATAGTCAGGGGAATTCACCCCTCCACTTT	CASSLYSQGNSPLHF
TRBV11-2	TRBJ2-5	NA	many	TGTGCCAGCAGCGTCACTGGGGGAGAGACCCAGTACTTC	CASSVTGGETQYF
TRBV13	TRBJ2-7	TRBD1	few	TGTGCCAGCAGCTTCAGGGGGCAAGGCGAGCAGTACTTC	CASSFRGQGEQYF
TRBV12-3/TRBV12-4	TRBJ2-2	TRBD2	few	TGTGCCAGCACCCCGACTAGCGGGAGGGCCGGGGAGCTGTTTTTT	CASTPTSGRAGELFF
TRBV29-1	TRBJ1-3	NA	NA	TGCAGCGTTGCGCAGGGACCTGGAAACACCATATATTTT	CSVAQGPGNTIYF
TRBV6-5	TRBJ2-5	NA	few	TGTGCCAGCAGTTACTCGGTCCCAGGACAAGAGACCCAGTACTTC	CASSYSVPGQETQYF
TRBV2	TRBJ2-1	TRBD1	few	TGTGCCAGCCGCGACAGGGGGCTTGCGGGAGAGTCCGATGAGCAGTTCTTC	CASRDRGLAGESDEQFF
TRBV12-3/TRBV12-4	TRBJ2-1	TRBD2	NA	TGTGCCAGCACCCACTCATCGGGACTAGGGTACAATGAGCAGTTCTTC	CASTHSSGLGYNEQFF
TRBV30	TRBJ1-1	NA	many	TGTGCCTGGGGAGGTGGGAGGCGAGCTTTCTTT	CAWGGGRRAFF
TRBV12-3/TRBV12-4	TRBJ2-6	TRBD2	few	TGTGCCAGCAGTCACCCTAGCGGGAGGGCCCTCGCTGGGGCCAACGTCCTGACTTTC	CASSHPSGRALAGANVLTF
TRBV6-1	TRBJ1-1	NA	many	TGTGCCAGCAGTGAGGCCAGGGGGAACACTGAAGCTTTCTTT	CASSEARGNTEAFF
TRBV7-2	TRBJ2-4	NA	few	TGTGCCAGCAGCTTTGCCGGGTGGGGGGCCAAAAACATTCAGTACTTC	CASSFAGWGAKNIQYF
TRBV12-3/TRBV12-4	TRBJ2-2	TRBD2	many	TGTGCCAGCAGACTAGCGCTCACCGGGGAGCTGTTTTTT	CASRLALTGELFF
TRBV19	TRBJ2-6	NA	NA	TGTGCCAGTAGTATAAAAGGGGGGTCTGGGGCCAACGTCCTGACTTTC	CASSIKGGSGANVLTF
TRBV6-2/TRBV6-3	TRBJ1-5	NA	NA	TGTGCCGGCAGCCAAAATACCGGAAACAGGGTTCTTCAGCCCCAGCATTTT	CAGSQNTGNRVLQPQHF
TRBV12-3/TRBV12-4	TRBJ2-7	NA	many	TGTGCCAGCAGTTTGCAACAGTCCTACGAGCAGTACTTC	CASSLQQSYEQYF
TRBV7-2	TRBJ2-2	TRBD2	many	TGTGCCAGCAGCCTTCCGGGACTAGCGATCACCGGGGAGCTGTTTTTT	CASSLPGLAITGELFF
TRBV2	TRBJ2-1	NA	NA	TGTGCCAGCAGCGCCTCCAGAGGGTGGTACAATGAGCAGTTCTTC	CASSASRGWYNEQFF
TRBV5-1	TRBJ2-5	NA	NA	TGCGCCAGCAGCTTGACACAGATATCGCCCAGGGAGACCCAGTACTTC	CASSLTQISPRETQYF
TRBV6-1	TRBJ2-7	TRBD2	NA	TGTGCCAGTGAACGGGTGGGGACTAACGAGCAGTACTTC	CASERVGTNEQYF
TRBV6-2/TRBV6-3	TRBJ2-5	NA	few	TGTGCCAGCAGTTACGGGCGGGATAGGACCCAGTACTTC	CASSYGRDRTQYF
TRBV9	TRBJ2-2	NA	NA	TGTGCCAGCAGCGTAGGCGGGACGGACACCGGGGAGCTGTTTTTT	CASSVGGTDTGELFF
TRBV2	TRBJ1-1	NA	many	TGTGCCAGCAGCTCCCAGGGGTTTTACACTGAAGCTTTCTTT	CASSSQGFYTEAFF
TRBV27	TRBJ1-1	NA	many	TGTGCCAGCAGTTTTCAGCGAATGAACACTGAAGCTTTCTTT	CASSFQRMNTEAFF
TRBV29-1	TRBJ2-7	TRBD1	many	TGCAGCGTTGAAGAGGACAGGGGCGACGAGCAGTACTTC	CSVEEDRGDEQYF
TRBV19	TRBJ1-5	NA	few	TGTGCCAGTAGTACCCTCATAACTCAGCCCCAGCATTTT	CASSTLITQPQHF
TRBV6-5	TRBJ1-1	TRBD1	many	TGTGCCAGCAGTTACTCCGACAGGGGTTTAGCTTTCTTT	CASSYSDRGLAFF
TRBV7-6	TRBJ2-6	NA	many	TGTGCCAGCAGCTTCGGGGCGGCCAACGTCCTGACTTTC	CASSFGAANVLTF
TRBV7-9	TRBJ1-2	TRBD1	NA	TGTGCCAGCAGCTTCCGGACAGGCTATGGCTACACCTTC	CASSFRTGYGYTF
TRBV12-5	TRBJ1-1	NA	few	TGTGCTAGTGGTTTGGTCTTGGGGTTATCTTTCTTT	CASGLVLGLSFF
TRBV6-2/TRBV6-3	TRBJ2-2	TRBD2	NA	TGTGCCAGCAGGTTAGCGGGAGGACTGACCGGGGAGCTGTTTTTT	CASRLAGGLTGELFF
TRBV7-9	TRBJ2-5	TRBD2	many	TGTGCCAGCAGCTCGCAAGCGGGAGCCCCGAACGAGACCCAGTACTTC	CASSSQAGAPNETQYF
TRBV12-3/TRBV12-4	TRBJ1-4	NA	many	TGTGCCAGCAGTTCCGCAGGTGAAAAACTGTTTTTT	CASSSAGEKLFF
TRBV30	TRBJ1-1	NA	NA	TGTGCCTGGCATCCCCGACAGGCGTCCACTGAAGCTTTCTTT	CAWHPRQASTEAFF
TRBV28	TRBJ1-3	NA	NA	TGTGCCAGCAGATCCTTCGACTCTGGAAACACCATATATTTT	CASRSFDSGNTIYF
TRBV7-2	TRBJ2-7	NA	many	TGTGCCAGCAGTTCGACTGGCCCCTACGAGCAGTACTTC	CASSSTGPYEQYF